The subject of this entry is one T cell receptor beta chain. Ages ranged from roughly 18 to 95 years, with residence in approximately 23 US areas. The source of the sample is a study of blood T cell repertoires in COVID-19. This table comes from immunoSEQ multiplex PCR, and its TCRdb copy is limited to in-frame clones, with some not included. This sample has some 210,000 clones, with around 81% found just once. The CDR3 contains 16 residues. Trimming took 3 bases from V and 0 from J, leaving 12 bases between them. Looked up from germline, CDR1 is MNHEY and CDR2 is SVGAGI. V is TRBV6-5 and J is TRBJ2-1, with D unresolved. Sequenced input: PBMCs or T cells enriched from blood (not recorded which). The TCR sequence derives from a woman between 45 and 65 years old with acute COVID-19. The CDR3: CASSYQAASSYNEQFF. Here the CDR3 DNA reads TGTGCCAGCAGTTATCAAGCAGCGAGCTCCTACAATGAGCAGTTCTTC.